This T cell receptor (beta chain) stems from a study of response to subunit inactivated influenza vaccine. CDR3 length: 13 amino acids. The V end was cut by 2 bases, the J end by 6 bases, with 10 bases between. Germline V gene data show CDR1 as SGHVS and CDR2 as FQNEAQ. With regard to this clonotype: Its cognate antigen is unknown.

Notes on the study in general: Every seasonal influenza vaccination brings in few new T cells, the authors suggested.

TCRdb passed the RT-PCR reads through MiXCR, listing each CDR3 protein once. The data show about 570,000 distinct CDR3 sequences, roughly 12% seen once. These records were also assigned to another study, of T cells expressing NK-cell markers. That paper states: The cDNA for TCR beta came from 5'RACE template switching with UMIs. Seven sequenced donors out of eight were HCMV-seropositive, one seronegative. CD8+ T cells in six or seven donors included dominant NKG2C+ clonotypes at roughly 1.0-7.5%.

The gene calls are TRBV7-8 and TRBJ1-1; D not certain. Material: PBMCs from blood, obtained on the day of vaccination. This TCR came from a man between 50 and 59 years old who received an inactivated influenza vaccine. CDR3 sequence (DNA): TGTGCCAGCAGCTTAACCAGGAGGTCTGAAGCTTTCTTT. It specifies CASSLTRRSEAFF.